This T cell receptor beta chain was profiled in a study of cytomegalovirus exposure and HLA in healthy donors. Regarding the study as a whole: The classifier, whose performance was assessed in both the original and validation cohorts, reportedly diagnosed cytomegalovirus status with high specificity and sensitivity.

Data came from immunoSEQ multiplex PCR; TCRdb stores just in-frame clones and leaves some out. Of fewer than 75,000 clones listed, roughly 96% are singletons. Trimming at V came to 5 bases and at J to 5 bases, leaving 13 bases not matched to a gene. This CDR3 contains 16 residues. Germline-derived CDR1 and CDR2 are SGHNT and YENEEA. About this clone: Its antigen is not known.

The specimen was PBMCs. The TCR originated in a man between 18 and 35 years old in good health and CMV-seronegative. V usage is TRBV11-3 and J usage is TRBJ2-3; 7 bases map to TRBD1. The CDR3 region has the DNA TGTGCCAGCAGCGCTTCTACAGGGACAGCCAGAGATACGCAGTATTTT. It is translated as CASSASTGTARDTQYF.